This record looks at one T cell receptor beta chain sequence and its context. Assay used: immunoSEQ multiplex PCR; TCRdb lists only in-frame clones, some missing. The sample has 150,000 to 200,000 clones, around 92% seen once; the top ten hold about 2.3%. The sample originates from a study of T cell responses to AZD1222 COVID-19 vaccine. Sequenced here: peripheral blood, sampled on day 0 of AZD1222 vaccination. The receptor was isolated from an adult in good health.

CDR3 in amino acids: CASSPWGGELFF. The CDR3 bases are TGTGCCAGCAGTCCCTGGGGCGGGGAGCTGTTTTTT. This rearrangement joins TRBV27 to TRBJ2-2; no clear D. Germline V gene sequence: CDR1 MNHEY, CDR2 SMNVEV (reference sequence). This CDR3 is 12 amino acids long. V was shortened by 5 bases and J by 7 bases, with 8 bases between the two germline ends.